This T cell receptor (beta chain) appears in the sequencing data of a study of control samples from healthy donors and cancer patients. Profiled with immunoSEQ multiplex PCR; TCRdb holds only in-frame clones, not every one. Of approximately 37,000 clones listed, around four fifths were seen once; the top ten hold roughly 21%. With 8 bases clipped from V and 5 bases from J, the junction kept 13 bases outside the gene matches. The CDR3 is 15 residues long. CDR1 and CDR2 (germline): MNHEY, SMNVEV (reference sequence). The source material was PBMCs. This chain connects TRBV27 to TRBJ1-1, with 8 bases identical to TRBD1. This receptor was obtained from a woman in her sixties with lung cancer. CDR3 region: CASHQGALRRTEAFF. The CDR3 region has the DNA TGTGCCAGCCACCAGGGGGCGCTTCGGAGGACTGAAGCTTTCTTT.